This T cell receptor (beta chain) is from a study of T cells in Graves' hyperthyroidism and ophthalmopathy. Findings of the study overall: Blood samples included most of the expanded thyroid clonotypes exceeding 0.001.

The V gene's germline CDR1 is SNHLY and CDR2 FYNNEI. The CDR3 is 12 amino acids. The ends were cut back, 6 bases at V and 0 bases at J, with 5 bases in the middle. The investigators amplified TCR beta CDR3 regions from RNA transcripts. The HTBI set primed first-round TCR CDR3 RT-PCR. TCRdb re-derived calls from the multiplex PCR reads in MiXCR, one entry per CDR3 protein. This table has 400,000 to 500,000 distinct CDR3 sequences, approximately 15% appearing once. This clonotype was seen repeatedly, ten times or more. Its antigen remains unidentified. The definition of stable Graves' hyperthyroidism was no ophthalmopathy progression within 18 months. Diagnoses were made from clinical symptoms, serum measures (thyroxine and TRAb), thyroid ultrasound and orbital computed tomography. An approximately 9.4 ml volume of fresh peripheral blood provided the PBMCs.

Sample: blood. The chain joins TRBV2 to TRBJ2-5; D gene ambiguous. This TCR was recovered from a woman aged 18 to 35 with Graves' hyperthyroidism. The CDR3 DNA reads TGTGCCAGCAGGGAGTACCAAGAGACCCAGTACTTC. Its protein product is CASREYQETQYF.